This T cell receptor beta chain was identified in a study of CD8 T cells in Susac syndrome (dated by TCRdb to the late 2010s). A note on the overall study: Whether CD8+ T cell activation and differentiation in Susac syndrome was antigen driven was tested using repertoire sequencing. The study compared CD8+ T cell repertoire clonality among about a dozen healthy donors, roughly 14 Susac syndrome patients and fewer than 19 multiple sclerosis patients. What the work shows at the level of the full study, not this receptor alone: The number of individuals in the TCR sequencing and HLA analysis was recognized as being relatively small.

High-throughput TCR beta sequencing profiled peripheral blood CD8+ and CD4+ T cells from healthy donors, Susac syndrome patients and multiple sclerosis patients. The multiple sclerosis controls were treatment-naive patients whose relapsing-remitting disease, either stable or active, fulfilled the revised McDonald criteria. CD8+ TEMRA cells were enriched by FACS, while bulk CD8+ and CD4+ T cells were purified by magnetic negative isolation. Blood was drawn into EDTA tubes, processed within 24 hours, and PBMCs were isolated by density gradient centrifugation. PBMCs intended for TCR sequencing were cryopreserved in liquid nitrogen and were subsequently thawed in a 37 degrees C water bath. A purity of at least 90% was achieved for sorted or isolated CD4+, CD8+ and CD8+ TEMRA cells. CDR3 length: 14 amino acids, cysteine to phenylalanine. The kept DNA is CDR3 alone, 42 bases in frame from the first base. For CDR1 and CDR2, the germline V gene (reference sequence) lists LNHDA and SQIVND. V and J lose 9 bases and 0 bases, and a span of 11 bases separates them.

RNA was extracted using the RNeasy kit, and about 0.5 to 1 microgram was reverse transcribed with random hexamers. TCR beta CDR3 regions were amplified with the immunoSEQ multiplex PCR assay covering 54 Vbeta and 13 Jbeta segments. PCR amplification bias was corrected by using a synthetic template baseline for primer optimization and computational correction. Per the authors' processing: Reads were annotated to V, D and J genes according to IMGT and were analyzed with immunoSEQ Analyzer, with only productive sequences retained. Clonality was computed as one minus Shannon entropy normalized by log2 of the number of productive unique sequences. For each patient and control, public and private clones were evaluated among the 100 most prevalent clones. A clone was defined as Susac-specific if it was absent from the healthy and MS cohorts, from some 1,100 published viral clones and from other ImmuneACCESS disease sequences. TCRdb's own reprocessing of the public reads used fastp at Q25 and MiXCR and kept productive beta chains. Identical CDR3 protein sequences are pooled into one entry, listed with their most common genes and DNA. The V and J calls shown here were made by TCRdb, not taken from the authors' results. For this sample there are fewer than 300,000 distinct CDR3 sequences; about 85% appear just once. The ten biggest clones cover approximately 0.11% of the sample.

Points on this clonotype: Its recognized antigen is unknown. Base-call qualities are not available, and no considerably larger clone is one nucleotide away.

The sequenced sample consisted of CD8+ T cells from PBMCs. The sequence was collected from a human donor with multiple sclerosis. In this chain, TRBV19 is recombined with TRBJ2-2; TRBD1 could be the D gene, as 6 bases match. CDR3 protein: CASTRGTNTGELFF. The DNA reads TGTGCCAGCACCAGGGGTACGAACACCGGGGAGCTGTTTTTT.